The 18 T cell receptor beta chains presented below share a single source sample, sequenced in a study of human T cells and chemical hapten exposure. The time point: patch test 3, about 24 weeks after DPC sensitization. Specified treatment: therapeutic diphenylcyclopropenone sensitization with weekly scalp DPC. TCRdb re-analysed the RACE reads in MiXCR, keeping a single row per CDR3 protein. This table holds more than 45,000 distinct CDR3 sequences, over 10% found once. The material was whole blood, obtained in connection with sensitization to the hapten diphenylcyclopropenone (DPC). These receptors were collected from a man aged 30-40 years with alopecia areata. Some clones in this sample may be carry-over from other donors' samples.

CDR3 amino acids: CASTGRGTEAFF. CDR3 sequence (DNA): TGTGCCAGCACGGGGAGGGGAACTGAAGCTTTCTTT. The chain recombines TRBV6-2 or TRBV6-3 with TRBJ1-1, with D possibly matching TRBD1 (5 bases). Trimming left V 7 bases short and J 5 bases short, with 11 bases between. Germline loops: CDR1 MNHEY, CDR2 SVGEGT. The CDR3 contains 12 residues.

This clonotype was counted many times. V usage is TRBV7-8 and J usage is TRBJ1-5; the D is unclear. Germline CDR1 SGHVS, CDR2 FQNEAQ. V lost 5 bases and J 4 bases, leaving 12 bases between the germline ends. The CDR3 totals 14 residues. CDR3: CASSLTELNQPQHF. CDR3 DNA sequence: TGTGCCAGCAGCCTAACAGAGCTGAATCAGCCCCAGCATTTT.

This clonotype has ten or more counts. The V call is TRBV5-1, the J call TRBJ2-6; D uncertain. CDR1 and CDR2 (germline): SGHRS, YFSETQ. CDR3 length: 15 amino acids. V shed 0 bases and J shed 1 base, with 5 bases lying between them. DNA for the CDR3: TGCGCCAGCAGCTTGGACGGTTCTGGGGCCAACGTCCTGACTTTC. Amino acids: CASSLDGSGANVLTF.

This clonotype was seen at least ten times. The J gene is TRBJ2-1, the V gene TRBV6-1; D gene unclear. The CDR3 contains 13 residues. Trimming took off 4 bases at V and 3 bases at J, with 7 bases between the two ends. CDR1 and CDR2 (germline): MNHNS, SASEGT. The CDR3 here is CASSVINYNEQFF. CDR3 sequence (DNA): TGTGCCAGCAGTGTGATAAACTACAATGAGCAGTTCTTC.

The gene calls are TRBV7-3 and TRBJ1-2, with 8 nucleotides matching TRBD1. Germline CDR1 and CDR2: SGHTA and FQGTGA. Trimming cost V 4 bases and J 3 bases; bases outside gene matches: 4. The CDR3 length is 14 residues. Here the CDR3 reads CASSSGGDDYGYTF. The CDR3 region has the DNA TGTGCCAGCAGCTCAGGGGGCGATGACTATGGCTACACCTTC.

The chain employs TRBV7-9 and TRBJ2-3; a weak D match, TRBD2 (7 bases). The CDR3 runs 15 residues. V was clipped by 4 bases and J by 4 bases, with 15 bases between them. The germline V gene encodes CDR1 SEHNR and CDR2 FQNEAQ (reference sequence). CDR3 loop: CASSSLRGAADTQYF. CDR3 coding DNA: TGTGCCAGCAGCTCGCTCCGGGGGGCCGCAGATACGCAGTATTTT.

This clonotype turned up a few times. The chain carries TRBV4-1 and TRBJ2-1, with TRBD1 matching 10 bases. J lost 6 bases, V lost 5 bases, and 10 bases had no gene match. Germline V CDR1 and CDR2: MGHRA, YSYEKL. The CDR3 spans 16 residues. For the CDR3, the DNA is TGCGCCAGCAGCGCCCCGACGGGACAGGGGATCAATGAGCAGTTCTTC. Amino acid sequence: CASSAPTGQGINEQFF.

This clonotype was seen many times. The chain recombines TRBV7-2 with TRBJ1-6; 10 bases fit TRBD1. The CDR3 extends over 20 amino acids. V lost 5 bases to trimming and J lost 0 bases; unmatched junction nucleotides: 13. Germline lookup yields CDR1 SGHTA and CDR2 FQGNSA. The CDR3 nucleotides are TGTGCCAGCAGCGCAACGGGGACAGGGGAGAAGAGCTCCTATAATTCACCCCTCCACTTT. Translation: CASSATGTGEKSSYNSPLHF.

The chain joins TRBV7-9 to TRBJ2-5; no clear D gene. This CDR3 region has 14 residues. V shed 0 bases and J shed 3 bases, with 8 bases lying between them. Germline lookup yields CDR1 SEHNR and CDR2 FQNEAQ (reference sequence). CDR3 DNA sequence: TGTGCCAGCAGCTTAGCCCGGGTAGAAGAGACCCAGTACTTC. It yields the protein CASSLARVEETQYF.

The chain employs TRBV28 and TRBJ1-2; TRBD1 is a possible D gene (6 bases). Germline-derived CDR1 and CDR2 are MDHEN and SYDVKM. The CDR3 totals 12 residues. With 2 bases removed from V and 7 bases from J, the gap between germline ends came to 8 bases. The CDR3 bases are TGTGCCAGCAGTTTAGGGGACATTGGCTACACCTTC. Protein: CASSLGDIGYTF.

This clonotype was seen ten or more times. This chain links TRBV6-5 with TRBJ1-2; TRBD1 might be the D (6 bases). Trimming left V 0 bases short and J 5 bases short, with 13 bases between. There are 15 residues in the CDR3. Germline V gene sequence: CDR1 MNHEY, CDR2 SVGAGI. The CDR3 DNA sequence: TGTGCCAGCAGTTACTCGGCGGACAGCTCATATGGCTACACCTTC. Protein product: CASSYSADSSYGYTF.

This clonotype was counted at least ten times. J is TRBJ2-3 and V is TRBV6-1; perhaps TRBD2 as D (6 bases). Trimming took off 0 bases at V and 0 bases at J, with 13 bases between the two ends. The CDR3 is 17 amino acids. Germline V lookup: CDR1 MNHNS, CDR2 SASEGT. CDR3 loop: CASSEAGTFLSTDTQYF. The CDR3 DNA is TGTGCCAGCAGTGAAGCCGGGACTTTCCTGAGCACAGATACGCAGTATTTT.

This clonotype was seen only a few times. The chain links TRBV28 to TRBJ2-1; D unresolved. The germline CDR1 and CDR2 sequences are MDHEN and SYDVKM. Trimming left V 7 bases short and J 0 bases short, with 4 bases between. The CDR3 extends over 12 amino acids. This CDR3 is CASTLSYNEQFF. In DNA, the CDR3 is TGTGCCAGCACCCTCTCCTACAATGAGCAGTTCTTC.

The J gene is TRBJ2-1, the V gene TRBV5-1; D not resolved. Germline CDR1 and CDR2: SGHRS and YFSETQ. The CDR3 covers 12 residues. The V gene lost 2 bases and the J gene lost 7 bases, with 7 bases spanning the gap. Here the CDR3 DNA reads TGCGCCAGCAGCTTCCAGCCTAATGAGCAGTTCTTC. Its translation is CASSFQPNEQFF.

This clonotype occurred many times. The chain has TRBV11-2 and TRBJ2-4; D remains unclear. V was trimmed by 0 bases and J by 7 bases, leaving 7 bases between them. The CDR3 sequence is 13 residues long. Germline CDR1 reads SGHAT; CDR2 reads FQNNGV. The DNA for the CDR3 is TGTGCCAGCAGCTTAGAACCAGCTAACATTCAGTACTTC. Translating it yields CASSLEPANIQYF.

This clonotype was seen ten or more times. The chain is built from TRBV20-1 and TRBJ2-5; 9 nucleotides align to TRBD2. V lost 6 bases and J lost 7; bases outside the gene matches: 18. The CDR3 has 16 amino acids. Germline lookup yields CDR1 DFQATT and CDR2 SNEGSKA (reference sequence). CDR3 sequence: CSAPKVSGGVPGTQYF. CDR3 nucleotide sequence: TGCAGTGCCCCTAAAGTTAGCGGGGGAGTCCCAGGGACCCAGTACTTC.

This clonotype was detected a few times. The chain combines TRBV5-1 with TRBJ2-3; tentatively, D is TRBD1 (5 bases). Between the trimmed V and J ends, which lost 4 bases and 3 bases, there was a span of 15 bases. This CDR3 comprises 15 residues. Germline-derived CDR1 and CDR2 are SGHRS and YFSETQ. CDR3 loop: CASSPGQVGTDTQYF. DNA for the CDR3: TGCGCCAGCAGCCCCGGACAAGTAGGGACAGATACGCAGTATTTT.

The CDR3 DNA reads TGCGCCAGCAGTTACTCCGGAGCGGCTCACACTGAAGCTTTCTTT. Translation gives CASSYSGAAHTEAFF. V and J are TRBV5-1 and TRBJ1-1; D gene ambiguous. With 5 bases removed from V and 3 bases from J, the gap between germline ends came to 17 bases. Germline values: CDR1 SGHRS, CDR2 YFSETQ. The CDR3 has 15 amino acids.